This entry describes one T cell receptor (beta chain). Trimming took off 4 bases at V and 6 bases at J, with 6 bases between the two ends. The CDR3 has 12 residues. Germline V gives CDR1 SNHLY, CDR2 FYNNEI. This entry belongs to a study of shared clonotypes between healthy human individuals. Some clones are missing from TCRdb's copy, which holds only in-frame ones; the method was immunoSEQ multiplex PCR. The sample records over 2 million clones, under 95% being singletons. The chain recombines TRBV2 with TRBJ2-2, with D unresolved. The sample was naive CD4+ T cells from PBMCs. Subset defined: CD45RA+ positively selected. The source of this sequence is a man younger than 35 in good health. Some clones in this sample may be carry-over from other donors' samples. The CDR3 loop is CASSVPPGELFF. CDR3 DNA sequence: TGTGCCAGCAGTGTCCCTCCCGGGGAGCTGTTTTTT.